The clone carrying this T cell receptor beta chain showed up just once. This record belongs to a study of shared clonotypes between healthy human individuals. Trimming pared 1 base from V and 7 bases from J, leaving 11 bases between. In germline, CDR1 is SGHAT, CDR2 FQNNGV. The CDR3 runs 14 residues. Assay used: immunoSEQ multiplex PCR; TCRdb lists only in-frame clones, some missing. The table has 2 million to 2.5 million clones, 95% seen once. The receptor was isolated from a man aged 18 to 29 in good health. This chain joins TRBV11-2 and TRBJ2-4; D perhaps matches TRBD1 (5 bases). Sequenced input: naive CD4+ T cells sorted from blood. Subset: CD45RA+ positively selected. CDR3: CASSLGQGGNIQYF. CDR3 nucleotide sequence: TGTGCCAGCAGCTTAGGCCAGGGTGGGAACATTCAGTACTTC.